This TCR beta chain was observed in a study of control samples from healthy donors and cancer patients. Germline values: CDR1 SEHNR, CDR2 FQNEAQ (reference sequence). The CDR3 has 14 residues. V was shortened by 5 bases and J by 4 bases, with 14 bases between the two germline ends. The data were produced by immunoSEQ multiplex PCR, yet TCRdb's version contains in-frame clones alone and is incomplete. There are under 200,000 clones in the sample; around 90% occur only once, and approximately 4.9% lies in the top ten. The chain couples TRBV7-9 to TRBJ2-5; perhaps TRBD1 as D (7 bases). Sequencing used blood. The receptor comes from a woman in her twenties or thirties in good health. CDR3 amino acids: CASSPGDRAETQYF. For the CDR3, the DNA is TGTGCCAGCAGCCCGGGAGACAGGGCAGAGACCCAGTACTTC.